These 14 T cell receptor beta chains were sequenced from one sample in a study of blood T cell repertoires in COVID-19. The assay was immunoSEQ multiplex PCR, and TCRdb's table has in-frame clones only and misses some. The data contain 300,000 to 400,000 clones, over 75% of them singletons. The sequenced sample consisted of peripheral blood. These receptors were taken from a woman between 50 and 59 years old with active or convalescent COVID-19.

A few counts support this clone. CDR3: CASSEALGGRKEAFF. CDR3 sequence (DNA): TGTGCCAGCAGTGAAGCGCTGGGGGGGCGAAAGGAAGCTTTCTTT. V and J are TRBV6-1 and TRBJ1-1, with a possible D match to TRBD1 (6 bases). Germline V gene lookup returns CDR1 MNHNS and CDR2 SASEGT. The V end was cut by 0 bases, the J end by 8 bases, with 16 bases between. The CDR3 loop spans 15 amino acids.

The chain carries TRBV28 and TRBJ1-2, with D possibly TRBD1 on 6 matching bases. The germline CDR1 and CDR2 sequences are MDHEN and SYDVKM. Trimming removed 4 bases at V and 4 bases at J, with 16 bases between. The CDR3 has 15 residues. DNA of the CDR3: TGTGCCAGCAGTTCACCAGGGGAAGCTCGCTATGGCTACACCTTC. Amino acids: CASSSPGEARYGYTF.

The chain carries TRBV5-5 and TRBJ1-2, with a possible D match to TRBD1 (5 bases). The CDR3 covers 16 residues. V dropped 4 bases and J dropped 4 bases, with 20 bases sitting between them. Germline V CDR1 and CDR2: SGHKS, YYEKEE (reference sequence). The CDR3 reads CASSLLGTQGTYGYTF. The CDR3 nucleotides are TGTGCCAGCAGCCTACTCGGTACCCAGGGAACCTATGGCTACACCTTC.

This clone has just one count. The genes are TRBV7-9 and TRBJ2-5, with 9 bases matching TRBD2. CDR1 and CDR2 from the germline V gene are SEHNR and FQNEAQ (reference sequence). V trimming: 4 bases; J trimming: 3 bases; junction bases outside the gene matches: 6. The CDR3 spans 15 residues. The CDR3 region has the DNA TGTGCCAGCAGCTCCTGGTCTAGCGGGGAAGAGACCCAGTACTTC. Translated: CASSSWSSGEETQYF. Variable domain in full (rest from reference TRBV7-9 and TRBJ2-5): DTGVSQNPRHKITKRGQNVTFRCDPISEHNRLYWYRQTLGQGPEFLTYFQNEAQLEKSRLLSDRFSAERPKGSFSTLEIQRTEQGDSAMYLCASSSWSSGEETQYFGPGTRLLVL.

The gene calls are TRBV3-1 (or the pseudogene TRBV3-2) and TRBJ1-1; 7 nucleotides align to TRBD1. V was clipped by 3 bases and J by 7 bases; unmatched bases: 11. This CDR3 spans 15 amino acids. Germline CDR1 is LGHDT and CDR2 is YNNKEL (reference sequence). The CDR3 DNA is TGTGCCAGCAGCCATCCCCTGACAGGGCCCGATGAAGCTTTCTTT. This sequence encodes CASSHPLTGPDEAFF.

This clone was found a few times. The genes are TRBV2 and TRBJ1-2; D is possibly TRBD1 (5 bases). The V and J ends lost 8 bases and 10 bases respectively, with 14 bases between them. Germline V gene data show CDR1 as SNHLY and CDR2 as FYNNEI. This CDR3 has 11 amino acids. DNA for the CDR3: TGTGCCAGCGGACGGGGGTTTGACTACACCTTC. This encodes CASGRGFDYTF.

This clone was seen only once. J is TRBJ1-1 and V is TRBV5-4; D might be TRBD1 (6 bases). The length of the CDR3 is 14 residues. CDR1 is SGHNT and CDR2 is YYREEE in the germline V gene (reference sequence). Trimming left V 2 bases short and J 6 bases short, with 14 bases between. The CDR3 loop reads CASSFRDKESEAFF. CDR3 in DNA: TGTGCCAGCAGCTTCCGGGACAAGGAATCTGAAGCTTTCTTT.

Concerning this clone itself: The same CDR3 also results from other DNA sequences found in this sample. The gene calls are TRBV29-1 and TRBJ1-2, with 7 bases that match TRBD1. V shed 3 bases and J 5 bases; nucleotides not matched to a gene: 3. This CDR3 has 12 residues. Germline values: CDR1 SQVTM, CDR2 ANQGSEA. The DNA of the CDR3 is TGCAGCGTTGAGGACAGGTCTTATGGCTACACCTTC. Its translation is CSVEDRSYGYTF. Combining the CDR3 with reference TRBV29-1 and TRBJ1-2 gives the whole variable domain SAVISQKPSRDICQRGTSLTIQCQVDSQVTMMFWYRQQPGQSLTLIATANQGSEATYESGFVIDKFPISRPNLTFSTLTVSNMSPEDSSIYLCSVEDRSYGYTFGSGTRLTVV.

This clone has a handful of counts. The chain recombines TRBV6-1 with TRBJ1-2; maybe TRBD1 (6 bases). CDR1 is MNHNS and CDR2 is SASEGT in the germline V gene. The CDR3 is 17 residues long. Trimming took off 4 bases at V and 8 bases at J, with 26 bases between the two ends. Written as DNA, the CDR3 is TGTGCCAGCAGTGCCCTAAGGACAGAAATTAGACTATCGGGCTACACCTTC. Its protein product is CASSALRTEIRLSGYTF.

The J gene is TRBJ2-7, the V gene TRBV5-5; a weak D match, TRBD1 (5 bases). The CDR3 length is 12 residues. From germline, CDR1 is SGHKS and CDR2 YYEKEE (reference sequence). Trimming took 5 bases from V and 4 from J, leaving 10 bases between them. The CDR3 region is CASSQGVYEQYF. CDR3 nucleotide sequence: TGTGCCAGCAGTCAGGGTGTATACGAGCAGTACTTC.

The chain joins TRBV2 to TRBJ2-2; D is perhaps TRBD1 (5 bases). Trimming pared 4 bases from V and 2 bases from J, leaving 14 bases between. In germline, CDR1 is SNHLY, CDR2 FYNNEI. CDR3 length: 16 amino acids. The CDR3 region has the DNA TGTGCCAGCAGTGCGGACATCTCGCGCAACACCGGGGAGCTGTTTTTT. Encoded protein: CASSADISRNTGELFF.

V and J are TRBV4-3 and TRBJ2-1; 8 nucleotides agree with TRBD2. The CDR3 consists of 15 residues. V trimming: 2 bases; J trimming: 10 bases; junction bases outside the gene matches: 10. Germline V gene sequence: CDR1 LGHNA, CDR2 YSLEER. DNA for the CDR3: TGCGCCAGCAGCCAATTTCTTCGGGGGGGCGGGGAGCAGTTCTTC. The encoded protein is CASSQFLRGGGEQFF.

This chain connects TRBV5-1 to TRBJ2-5; TRBD1 might be the D (7 bases). The CDR3 loop spans 14 amino acids. Germline V gene data show CDR1 as SGHRS and CDR2 as YFSETQ. V lost 4 bases and J lost 1, with 11 bases in between. The CDR3 DNA reads TGCGCCAGCAGCGGCGGGACAGCCCAAGAGACCCAGTACTTC. It is translated as CASSGGTAQETQYF. The variable domain in full, completed from reference TRBV5-1 and TRBJ2-5, reads KAGVTQTPRYLIKTRGQQVTLSCSPISGHRSVSWYQQTPGQGLQFLFEYFSETQRNKGNFPGRFSGRQFSNSRSEMNVSTLELGDSALYLCASSGGTAQETQYFGPGTRLLVL.

The chain carries TRBV2 and TRBJ2-4; 8 bases align to TRBD2. V was clipped by 5 bases and J by 2 bases; unmatched bases: 14. Per germline, CDR1 SNHLY and CDR2 FYNNEI. The CDR3 sequence is 18 residues long. DNA of the CDR3: TGTGCCAGCAGTAGCGGGAGCACGGTTTGGATTCCCAAAAACATTCAGTACTTC. Translated: CASSSGSTVWIPKNIQYF.